One and the same sample provided the 12 T cell receptor beta chains below, sequenced in a study of CD8 T cells in ankylosing spondylitis. MiXCR, run by TCRdb on the 5' RACE reads, gives a single entry per CDR3 protein. The data contain 150,000 or so distinct CDR3 sequences, 25% to 35% of them singletons. The material sequenced was synovial fluid, either unsorted or a sorted T cell fraction (not recorded which). The receptors derive from a male donor with ankylosing spondylitis.

This chain connects TRBV20-1 to TRBJ2-7, with TRBD1 matching over 7 bases. With V trimmed by 6 bases and J by 6 bases, 14 bases remained unmatched. Germline V gene sequence: CDR1 DFQATT, CDR2 SNEGSKA (reference sequence). CDR3 length equals 14 residues. The CDR3 sequence is CSAQPGQRTFEQYF. In nucleotides, the CDR3 is TGCAGTGCCCAACCGGGACAGCGGACCTTCGAGCAGTACTTC.

V and J are TRBV20-1 and TRBJ2-1; unclear D gene. Germline V gene lookup returns CDR1 DFQATT and CDR2 SNEGSKA (reference sequence). This CDR3 contains 16 residues. Deletions cut 3 bases from V and 2 bases from J, with 17 bases between. In DNA form, the CDR3 reads TGCAGTGCTAGGGTTCAGGCAGTCGTAACCTACAATGAGCAGTTCTTC. Its translation: CSARVQAVVTYNEQFF.

The gene calls are TRBV6-1 and TRBJ1-6, with D perhaps TRBD1 (5 bases). The V end was cut by 1 base, the J end by 7 bases, with 8 bases between. The CDR3 contains 14 residues. CDR1 and CDR2 (germline): MNHNS, SASEGT. CDR3 amino acids: CASSEETANSPLHF. CDR3 coding DNA: TGTGCCAGCAGTGAAGAGACAGCGAATTCACCCCTCCACTTT.

This chain connects TRBV6-1 to TRBJ2-7; the match to TRBD2 covers 9 bases. Losses at the gene ends were 6 bases for V and 4 bases for J; bases not matched to a gene: 10. Per germline, CDR1 MNHNS and CDR2 SASEGT. This CDR3 is built from 15 residues. Here the CDR3 DNA reads TGTGCCAGCAGACGGACCGGGACTAGCCATTACGAGCAGTACTTC. This codes for CASRRTGTSHYEQYF.

This clonotype turned up a few times. The chain couples TRBV5-1 to TRBJ2-3, with 9 bases identical to TRBD1. Germline assignment: CDR1 SGHRS and CDR2 YFSETQ. This CDR3 region has 16 residues. With 2 bases clipped from V and 0 bases from J, the junction kept 4 bases outside the gene matches. The CDR3 loop is CASSLRTGASTDTQYF. In DNA, the CDR3 is TGCGCCAGCAGCTTAAGGACAGGGGCTAGCACAGATACGCAGTATTTT. The full variable domain, with the rest looked up from reference TRBV5-1 and TRBJ2-3, is KAGVTQTPRYLIKTRGQQVTLSCSPISGHRSVSWYQQTPGQGLQFLFEYFSETQRNKGNFPGRFSGRQFSNSRSEMNVSTLELGDSALYLCASSLRTGASTDTQYFGPGTRLTVL.

This clonotype was counted many times. The chain recombines TRBV2 with TRBJ2-7; D might be TRBD1 (5 bases). V was trimmed by 6 bases and J by 0 bases, leaving 9 bases between them. Germline V gene sequence: CDR1 SNHLY, CDR2 FYNNEI. The CDR3 sequence is 13 residues long. CDR3 sequence reads: CASSRDSSYEQYF. Written as DNA, the CDR3 is TGTGCCAGCAGCCGCGACAGCTCCTACGAGCAGTACTTC.

V and J are TRBV4-2 and TRBJ2-4; 7 nucleotides agree with TRBD1. The trim removed 0 bases at V and 3 bases at J, leaving 2 bases unmatched. The CDR3 runs to 15 residues. Germline V gives CDR1 LGHNA, CDR2 YNFKEQ. The chain's CDR3 is CASSQDGQDKNIQYF. CDR3 nucleotide sequence: TGTGCCAGCAGCCAAGATGGACAGGACAAAAACATTCAGTACTTC.

J is TRBJ2-7 and V is TRBV7-9; a possible D gene is TRBD2 (5 bases). Germline CDR1 is SEHNR and CDR2 is FQNEAQ (reference sequence). Between the trimmed V and J ends, which lost 6 bases and 1 base, there was a span of 10 bases. This CDR3 contains 13 residues. CDR3 sequence: CASSRTASYEQYF. DNA for the CDR3: TGTGCCAGCAGTCGGACTGCGTCCTACGAGCAGTACTTC.

The chain employs TRBV13 and TRBJ1-4; 8 nucleotides match TRBD1. The V gene's germline CDR1 is PRHDT and CDR2 FYEKMQ (reference sequence). This CDR3 is 17 amino acids long. V lost 4 bases, J lost 8 bases, and 15 bases stayed unmatched. The CDR3 spells CASSSRGFQGAGEKLFF. The CDR3 nucleotides read TGTGCCAGCAGCTCCCGGGGGTTTCAGGGGGCTGGAGAAAAACTGTTTTTT.

The V gene is TRBV12-3 or TRBV12-4, the J gene TRBJ1-6, with D perhaps matching TRBD1 (5 bases). This CDR3 has 16 residues. The ends were cut back, 3 bases at V and 9 bases at J, with 18 bases in the middle. The CDR3 is CASSFLSQGGGSPLHF. The DNA of the CDR3 is TGTGCCAGCAGTTTTTTGTCGCAGGGTGGGGGTTCACCCCTCCACTTT.

This clonotype was seen a handful of times. The gene calls are TRBV12-3 or TRBV12-4 and TRBJ1-2; D gene ambiguous. This CDR3 has 10 amino acids. The V and J ends lost 8 bases and 9 bases respectively, with 10 bases between them. CDR3 bases: TGTGCCAGCGGGAGTCCTAGCTACACCTTC. It is translated as CASGSPSYTF.

The chain has TRBV19 and TRBJ2-3; 8 bases are shared with TRBD2. CDR1 and CDR2 (germline): LNHDA, SQIVND (reference sequence). The V and J ends lost 1 base and 2 bases, in that order; junction bases with no gene match: 5. CDR3 length equals 16 residues. This CDR3 reads CASSIAGGLSTDTQYF. The CDR3 DNA reads TGTGCCAGTAGTATAGCGGGGGGGCTCTCCACAGATACGCAGTATTTT.